These 13 T cell receptor beta chains share one sample of origin, sequenced in a study of cytomegalovirus exposure and HLA in healthy donors. Both 60 Vbeta primers and 13 Jbeta primers went into the PCR. Clones were sequenced by immunoSEQ multiplex PCR, and TCRdb holds only the in-frame ones, with some missing. The sample includes just over 150,000 clones, roughly 70% seen only once; the top ten take around 6.9%. Sequences were obtained from PBMCs. All receptors derive from a man aged 35 to 55 in good health and CMV-seropositive.

Only a few counts were recorded for this clone. In DNA form, the CDR3 reads TGTGCCAGCAGCTTAGCGGGACTAGCGGGCACCTACGAGCAGTACTTC. Translation gives CASSLAGLAGTYEQYF. This rearrangement joins TRBV5-4 to TRBJ2-7; 12 bases fit TRBD2. The CDR3 runs to 16 residues. V lost 2 bases, J lost 2 bases, and 5 bases stayed unmatched. Germline V gene data show CDR1 as SGHNT and CDR2 as YYREEE (reference sequence).

The rearrangement joins TRBV25-1 to TRBJ1-5; possible D gene TRBD1, 5 bases. This CDR3 is 13 amino acids long. The germline V gene has CDR1 MGHDK and CDR2 SYGVNS. V dropped 8 bases and J dropped 2 bases, with 10 bases sitting between them. The CDR3: CASGIRGNQPQHF. The CDR3 DNA sequence: TGTGCCAGCGGGATCAGGGGCAATCAGCCCCAGCATTTT.

The chain joins TRBV4-3 to TRBJ2-3, with D perhaps matching TRBD2 (7 bases). The CDR3 extends over 16 amino acids. The ends were cut back, 0 bases at V and 7 bases at J, with 17 bases in the middle. The germline CDR1 and CDR2 sequences are LGHNA and YSLEER. The CDR3 is CASSQDADGGANTQYF. The CDR3 region has the DNA TGCGCCAGCAGCCAAGATGCGGATGGGGGGGCAAATACGCAGTATTTT.

This chain uses TRBV28 with TRBJ1-1; weak D call: TRBD1 (6 bases). Germline V gene sequence: CDR1 MDHEN, CDR2 SYDVKM. CDR3 length: 14 amino acids. Trimming cost V 6 bases and J 0 bases, with 11 bases left between them. The CDR3 region has the DNA TGTGCCAGCAGCCTTGGACAGTTGAACACTGAAGCTTTCTTT. Translation gives CASSLGQLNTEAFF.

The V call is TRBV7-8, the J call TRBJ2-7; TRBD1 is a possible D gene (6 bases). Between the trimmed V and J ends, which lost 0 bases and 3 bases, there was a span of 6 bases. In germline, CDR1 is SGHVS, CDR2 FQNEAQ. This CDR3 spans 13 amino acids. In nucleotides, the CDR3 is TGTGCCAGCAGCTTAGCAGGGGGCTACGAGCAGTACTTC. Its translation: CASSLAGGYEQYF.

V is TRBV5-1 and J is TRBJ1-1; a possible D gene is TRBD1 (6 bases). V lost 4 bases, J lost 0 bases, and 13 bases lay in between. The CDR3 covers 15 residues. The V gene's germline CDR1 is SGHRS and CDR2 YFSETQ. CDR3 protein: CASSPQGGLNTEAFF. The CDR3 DNA reads as TGCGCCAGCAGCCCCCAAGGGGGTCTGAACACTGAAGCTTTCTTT.

V is TRBV7-9 and J is TRBJ2-3; weak D call: TRBD1 (6 bases). Trimming pared 4 bases from V and 0 bases from J, leaving 11 bases between. The CDR3 contains 15 residues. Germline-derived CDR1 and CDR2 are SEHNR and FQNEAQ (reference sequence). CDR3 sequence: CASSSGTLSTDTQYF. The CDR3 region has the DNA TGTGCCAGCAGCTCCGGGACACTTAGCACAGATACGCAGTATTTT.

The rearrangement links TRBV11-2 to TRBJ1-4; TRBD1 might be the D (5 bases). In germline, CDR1 is SGHAT, CDR2 FQNNGV. V was trimmed by 5 bases and J by 15 bases, leaving 16 bases between them. CDR3 length: 12 residues. The CDR3 protein is CASSPGGGRVFF. CDR3 sequence (DNA): TGTGCCAGCAGCCCCGGGGGGGGAAGGGTGTTTTTT.

V gene TRBV5-1 combines with J gene TRBJ2-7; 7 positions match TRBD2. V gave up 0 bases and J gave up 7 bases; unmatched junction bases: 7. Germline-derived CDR1 and CDR2 are SGHRS and YFSETQ. The CDR3 sequence is 14 residues long. CDR3 nucleotide sequence: TGCGCCAGCAGCTTGGGGGTTTGGGGGGGAGAGCAGTACTTC. Translating it yields CASSLGVWGGEQYF. Based on the CDR3 plus reference TRBV5-1 and TRBJ2-7, the full variable domain is KAGVTQTPRYLIKTRGQQVTLSCSPISGHRSVSWYQQTPGQGLQFLFEYFSETQRNKGNFPGRFSGRQFSNSRSEMNVSTLELGDSALYLCASSLGVWGGEQYFGPGTRLTVT.

The rearrangement links TRBV25-1 to TRBJ2-3; D is possibly TRBD2 (7 bases). Trimming stripped 6 bases from V and 6 bases from J, with 13 bases between. Germline CDR1 MGHDK, CDR2 SYGVNS. The CDR3 runs 13 residues. Written as DNA, the CDR3 is TGTGCCAGCAGCCTGGCGGGGGCTGATACGCAGTATTTT. The encoded protein is CASSLAGADTQYF.

J is TRBJ2-3 and V is TRBV6-1; D gene unclear. There are 15 residues in the CDR3. V was clipped by 5 bases and J by 0 bases, with 12 bases between them. Germline V gene lookup returns CDR1 MNHNS and CDR2 SASEGT. This chain's CDR3 is CASSLDWVSTDTQYF. The CDR3 bases are TGTGCCAGCAGTTTAGACTGGGTGAGCACAGATACGCAGTATTTT.

This clone came up a few times. V gene TRBV6-6 combines with J gene TRBJ1-2; D not certain. Per the germline V gene, CDR1 is MNHNY and CDR2 is SVGAGI (reference sequence). The CDR3 is 14 residues long. V shed 10 bases and J shed 2 bases, with 17 bases lying between them. CDR3 loop: CATLREGRNYGYTF. The CDR3 region has the DNA TGTGCCACCCTGCGAGAGGGCAGGAACTATGGCTACACCTTC.

This chain joins TRBV5-1 and TRBJ1-5, with 7 bases that match TRBD1. Germline-derived CDR1 and CDR2 are SGHRS and YFSETQ. The length of the CDR3 is 15 residues. Trimming took 0 bases from V and 2 from J; bases not matched to a gene: 2. The CDR3 DNA sequence: TGCGCCAGCAGCTTGGAGGGGGCCGGCAATCAGCCCCAGCATTTT. Protein sequence: CASSLEGAGNQPQHF. Full variable domain (missing parts from reference TRBV5-1 and TRBJ1-5): KAGVTQTPRYLIKTRGQQVTLSCSPISGHRSVSWYQQTPGQGLQFLFEYFSETQRNKGNFPGRFSGRQFSNSRSEMNVSTLELGDSALYLCASSLEGAGNQPQHFGDGTRLSIL.